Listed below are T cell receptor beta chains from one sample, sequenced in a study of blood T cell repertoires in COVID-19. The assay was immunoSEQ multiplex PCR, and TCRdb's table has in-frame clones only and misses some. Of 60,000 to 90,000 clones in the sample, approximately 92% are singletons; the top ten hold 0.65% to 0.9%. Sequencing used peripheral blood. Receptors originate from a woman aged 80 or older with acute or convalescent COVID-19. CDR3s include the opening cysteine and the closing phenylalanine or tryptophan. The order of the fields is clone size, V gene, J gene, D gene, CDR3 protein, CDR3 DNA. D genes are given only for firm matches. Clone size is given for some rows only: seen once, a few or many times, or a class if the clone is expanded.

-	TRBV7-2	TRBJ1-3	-	CASSLEVARTVSGNTIYF	TGTGCCAGCAGCTTAGAAGTAGCGAGGACTGTCTCTGGAAACACCATATATTTT
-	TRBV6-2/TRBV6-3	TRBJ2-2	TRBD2	CASSTPRLGRGTGELFF	TGTGCCAGCAGCACACCCAGACTAGGGAGGGGCACCGGGGAGCTGTTTTTT
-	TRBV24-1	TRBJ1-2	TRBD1	CATSDPGRGRYGYTF	TGTGCCACCAGTGACCCCGGCAGGGGGAGGTATGGCTACACCTTC
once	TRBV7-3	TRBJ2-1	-	CASSSPSMTKNEQFF	TGTGCCAGCAGCTCCCCCTCCATGACTAAAAATGAGCAGTTCTTC
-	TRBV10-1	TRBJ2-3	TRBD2	CASSDPGTSGRARTDTQYF	TGCGCCAGCAGTGACCCCGGGACTAGCGGGAGGGCCCGCACAGATACGCAGTATTTT
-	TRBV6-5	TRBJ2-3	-	CASSRDGYTDTQYF	TGTGCCAGCAGTCGCGACGGGTACACAGATACGCAGTATTTT
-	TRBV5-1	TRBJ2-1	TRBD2	CASSLAASSGSENEQFF	TGCGCCAGCAGCTTGGCTGCCTCTAGCGGGAGCGAGAATGAGCAGTTCTTC
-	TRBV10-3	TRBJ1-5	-	CAIRDSSGPQHF	TGTGCCATCAGGGACTCCTCGGGGCCCCAGCATTTT
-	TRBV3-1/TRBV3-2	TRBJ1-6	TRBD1	CASTGTGAGSPLHF	TGTGCCAGCACCGGGACAGGGGCTGGATCACCCCTCCACTTT
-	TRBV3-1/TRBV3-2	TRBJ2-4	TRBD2	CASSQATSGGARIQYF	TGTGCCAGCAGCCAAGCCACTAGCGGGGGGGCAAGGATTCAGTACTTC
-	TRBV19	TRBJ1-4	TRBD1	CASTLQGTNEKLFF	TGTGCCAGTACCTTACAGGGGACGAATGAAAAACTGTTTTTT
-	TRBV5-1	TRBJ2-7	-	CASRKQDEQYF	TGCGCCAGCAGGAAACAGGACGAGCAGTACTTC
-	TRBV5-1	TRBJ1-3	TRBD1	CASSGGQTTSSGNTIYF	TGCGCCAGCAGCGGGGGACAGACCACGAGCTCTGGAAACACCATATATTTT
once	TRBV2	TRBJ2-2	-	CASSLTGELFF	TGTGCCAGCAGCTTGACCGGGGAGCTGTTTTTT
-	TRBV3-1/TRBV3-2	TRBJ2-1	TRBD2	CASSHGGGTYTYNEQFF	TGTGCCAGCAGCCACGGGGGGGGCACCTACACTTACAATGAGCAGTTCTTC
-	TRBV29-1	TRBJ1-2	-	CSVEIVRVRGYTF	TGCAGCGTTGAAATTGTGCGGGTGCGTGGCTACACCTTC
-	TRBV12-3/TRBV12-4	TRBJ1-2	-	CASSLLRYGYTF	TGTGCCAGCAGTTTACTACGTTATGGCTACACCTTC
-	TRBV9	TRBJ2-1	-	CASSASGSPLNEQFF	TGTGCCAGCAGCGCTTCAGGGTCCCCTTTAAATGAGCAGTTCTTC
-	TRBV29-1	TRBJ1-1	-	CSVAQGNTEAFF	TGCAGCGTTGCCCAGGGGAACACTGAAGCTTTCTTT
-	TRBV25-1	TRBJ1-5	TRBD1	CASSDGQGINQPQHF	TGTGCCAGCAGTGACGGACAGGGGATAAATCAGCCCCAGCATTTT
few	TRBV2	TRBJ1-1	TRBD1	CASSERPGQRVLGTEAFF	TGTGCCAGCAGTGAAAGGCCGGGACAGAGGGTTCTAGGCACTGAAGCTTTCTTT
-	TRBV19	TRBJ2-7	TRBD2	CASSIIGGTSAYEQYF	TGTGCCAGTAGTATAATAGGCGGGACTAGCGCGTACGAGCAGTACTTC